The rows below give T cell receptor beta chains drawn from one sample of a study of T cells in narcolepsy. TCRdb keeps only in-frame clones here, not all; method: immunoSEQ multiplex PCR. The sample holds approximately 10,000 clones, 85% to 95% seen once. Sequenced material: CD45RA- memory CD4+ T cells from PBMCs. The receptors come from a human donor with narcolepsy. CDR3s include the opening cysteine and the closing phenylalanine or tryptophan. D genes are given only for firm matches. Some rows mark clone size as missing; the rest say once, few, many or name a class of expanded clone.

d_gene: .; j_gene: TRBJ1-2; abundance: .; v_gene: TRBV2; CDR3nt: TGTGCCAGCAGTGCCCAGACACTAGAGGGCTACACCTTC; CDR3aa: CASSAQTLEGYTF
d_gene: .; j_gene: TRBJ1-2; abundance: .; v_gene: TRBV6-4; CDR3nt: TGTGCCAGCAGTCAGGGTTTGGGCTACACCTTC; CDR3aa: CASSQGLGYTF
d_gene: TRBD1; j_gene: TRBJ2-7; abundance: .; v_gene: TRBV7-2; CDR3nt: TGTGCCAGCAGCTTACAACAGGGGCCCTACGAGCAGTACTTC; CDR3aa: CASSLQQGPYEQYF
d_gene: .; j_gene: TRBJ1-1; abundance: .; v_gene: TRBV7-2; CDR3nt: TGTGCCAGCACCTTGGCCGGCATGAACACTGAAGCTTTCTTT; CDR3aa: CASTLAGMNTEAFF
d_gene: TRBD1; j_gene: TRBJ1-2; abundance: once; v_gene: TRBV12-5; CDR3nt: TGTGCTAGTGGGCCGACAGGGGGCTTTGGTGGCTACACCTTC; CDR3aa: CASGPTGGFGGYTF
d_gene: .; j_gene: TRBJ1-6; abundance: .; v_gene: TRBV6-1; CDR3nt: TGTGCCAGCAGTGAAATTCCCGACTCACCCCTCCACTTT; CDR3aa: CASSEIPDSPLHF
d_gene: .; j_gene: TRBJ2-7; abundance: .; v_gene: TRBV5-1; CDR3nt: TGCGCCAGCAGCCCAGATGGTATCTACGAGCAGTACTTC; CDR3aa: CASSPDGIYEQYF
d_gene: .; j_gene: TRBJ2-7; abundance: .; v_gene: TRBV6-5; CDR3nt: TGTGCCAGCCACCGGGACGGAGGCTACGAGCAGTACTTC; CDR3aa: CASHRDGGYEQYF
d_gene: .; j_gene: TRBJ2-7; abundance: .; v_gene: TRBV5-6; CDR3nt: TGTGCCAGCAGCTTGGCTGGGCCAGGTAATGCCTACGAGCAGTACTTC; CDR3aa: CASSLAGPGNAYEQYF
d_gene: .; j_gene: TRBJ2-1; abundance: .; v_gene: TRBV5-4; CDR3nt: TGTGCCAGCAGCTTGAGGGGACGTGAGCAGTTCTTC; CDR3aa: CASSLRGREQFF
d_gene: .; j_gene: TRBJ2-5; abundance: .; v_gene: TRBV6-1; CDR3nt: TGTGCCAGCAGTGAATATTTGGCCCAAGAGACCCAGTACTTC; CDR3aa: CASSEYLAQETQYF
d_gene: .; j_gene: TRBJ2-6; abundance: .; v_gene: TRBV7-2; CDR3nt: TGTGCCAGCAGCTTCTTCGGGGCCAACGTCCTGACTTTC; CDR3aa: CASSFFGANVLTF
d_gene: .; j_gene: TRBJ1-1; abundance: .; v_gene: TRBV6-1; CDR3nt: TGTGCCAGCAGTGAACTGTCGTGGGGCACTGAAGCTTTCTTT; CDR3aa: CASSELSWGTEAFF
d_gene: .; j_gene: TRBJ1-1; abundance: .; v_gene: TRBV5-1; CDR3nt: TGCGCCAGCCGCAAAGGCGGGGTTTTGAACACTGAAGCTTTCTTT; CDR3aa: CASRKGGVLNTEAFF
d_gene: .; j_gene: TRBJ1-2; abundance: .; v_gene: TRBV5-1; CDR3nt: TGCGCCAGCAGCTTGAATGAGGGCGGCTATGGCTACACCTTC; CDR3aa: CASSLNEGGYGYTF
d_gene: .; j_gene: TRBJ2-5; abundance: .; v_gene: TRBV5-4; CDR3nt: TGTGCCAGCAGCTTGGCCTCCAGGCCCAATCAAGAGACCCAGTACTTC; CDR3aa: CASSLASRPNQETQYF
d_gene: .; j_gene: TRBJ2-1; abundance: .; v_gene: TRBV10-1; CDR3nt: TGCGCCAGCAGTGATGGGGTCCGGGGAAATGAGCAGTTCTTC; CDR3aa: CASSDGVRGNEQFF
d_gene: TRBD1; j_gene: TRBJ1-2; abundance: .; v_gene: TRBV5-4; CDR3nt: TGTGCCAGCAGCTTTGGGGGGACAGGCTATGGCTACACCTTC; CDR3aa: CASSFGGTGYGYTF
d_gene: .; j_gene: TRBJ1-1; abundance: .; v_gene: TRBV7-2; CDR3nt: TGTGCCAGCAGCTCCTACCAAAGGACTGAAGCTTTCTTT; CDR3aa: CASSSYQRTEAFF
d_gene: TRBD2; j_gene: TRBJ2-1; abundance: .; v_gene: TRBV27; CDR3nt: TGCGCCAGCAGTTTATCTCGGGGGGGGCCAGATGAGCAGTTCTTC; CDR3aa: CASSLSRGGPDEQFF
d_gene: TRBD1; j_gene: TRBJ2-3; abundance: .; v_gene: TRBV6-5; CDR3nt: TGTGCCAGCAGTTACGGACAGGGGGCCGCAGATACGCAGTATTTT; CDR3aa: CASSYGQGAADTQYF
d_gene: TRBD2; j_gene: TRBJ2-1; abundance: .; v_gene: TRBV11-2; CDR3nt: TGTGCCAGCAGCTTGCTAGCGGGGGGGTACAATGAGCAGTTCTTC; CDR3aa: CASSLLAGGYNEQFF
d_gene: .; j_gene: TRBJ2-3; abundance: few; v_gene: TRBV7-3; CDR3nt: TGTGCCAGCAGCTTATCCAGTGCAGATACGCAGTATTTT; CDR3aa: CASSLSSADTQYF
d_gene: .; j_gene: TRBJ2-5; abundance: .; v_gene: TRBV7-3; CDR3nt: TGTGCCAGCAGCTATCAGGGCGGGGAGACCCAGTACTTC; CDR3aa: CASSYQGGETQYF
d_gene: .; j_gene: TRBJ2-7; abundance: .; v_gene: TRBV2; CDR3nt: TGTGCCAGCAGTCCCGGGTCAGTCCGTACCGAGCAGTACTTC; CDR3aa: CASSPGSVRTEQYF
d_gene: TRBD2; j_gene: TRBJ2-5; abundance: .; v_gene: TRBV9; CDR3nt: TGTGCCAGCAGCGTAGGCGCTAGCGGGGGGGCCGGGGAGACCCAGTACTTC; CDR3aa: CASSVGASGGAGETQYF
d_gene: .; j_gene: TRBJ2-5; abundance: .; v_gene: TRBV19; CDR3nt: TGTGCCAGTAGTCCCGGGACAGCGGGTGGGGAGACCCAGTACTTC; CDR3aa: CASSPGTAGGETQYF
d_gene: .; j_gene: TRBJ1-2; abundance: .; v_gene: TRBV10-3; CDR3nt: TGTGCCATCAGTGCGGCCTCCTTCTATGGCTACACCTTC; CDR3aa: CAISAASFYGYTF